This section outlines one T cell receptor beta chain sequence together with its context. Its antigen is not known. Together with a sample-barcoded 5' primer, a J-beta primer mix was included in a second PCR lasting about 6 to 12 cycles. Each cDNA molecule was tagged by a template-switch adaptor with 12 random nucleotides. TCRdb reanalysed the 5' RACE reads using MiXCR and keeps one entry per CDR3 protein. The table shows about 1.1 million distinct CDR3 sequences, with roughly two fifths occurring only once. The sample comes from a study of blood T cells in healthy people across ages. Study-wide results and caveats: Whereas aged donors had fewer naive CD4+ cells, long-lived donors had more of them and higher diversity. Bulk PBMC profiling left naive and antigen-experienced comparisons inconclusive.

PBMCs numbering at least 7 million were isolated per sample. Sequenced input: blood. The sequence came from a man aged 18 to 30 in good health.

The CDR3 nucleotides are TGTGCCAGCAGTTATTCCCTACAGCCCCAGCATTTT. It codes for CASSYSLQPQHF. V usage is TRBV6-6 and J usage is TRBJ1-5, with unresolved D. V lost 3 bases to trimming and J lost 7 bases, with 7 bases between them. The germline gives CDR1 MNHNY, CDR2 SVGAGI (reference sequence). CDR3 size: 12 residues.